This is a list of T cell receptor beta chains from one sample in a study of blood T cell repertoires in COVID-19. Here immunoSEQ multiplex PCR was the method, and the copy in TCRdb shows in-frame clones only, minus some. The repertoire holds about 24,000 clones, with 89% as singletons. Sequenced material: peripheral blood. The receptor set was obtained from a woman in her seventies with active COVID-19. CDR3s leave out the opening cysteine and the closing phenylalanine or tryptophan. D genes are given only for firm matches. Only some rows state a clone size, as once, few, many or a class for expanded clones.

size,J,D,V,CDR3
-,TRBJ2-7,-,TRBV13,ASSQPGNYEQY
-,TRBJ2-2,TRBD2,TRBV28,ASSSSTSGGAGELF
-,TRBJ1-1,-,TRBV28,ASSLLQTMNTEAF
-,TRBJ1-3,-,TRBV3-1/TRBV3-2,ASKQGNSGNTIY
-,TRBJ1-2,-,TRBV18,ASSPRQDYGYT
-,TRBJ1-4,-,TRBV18,ASSPNRGGNEKLF
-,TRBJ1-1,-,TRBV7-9,ASSPRGGNTEAF
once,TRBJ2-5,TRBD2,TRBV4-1,ASSLLAGDQETQY
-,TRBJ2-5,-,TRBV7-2,ASSRDLYLETQY
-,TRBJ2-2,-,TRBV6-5,ASTLSGRTGELF
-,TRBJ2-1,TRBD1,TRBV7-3,ASSLRGQSSYTYNEQF
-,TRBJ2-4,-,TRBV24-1,ATSSTVAKNIQY
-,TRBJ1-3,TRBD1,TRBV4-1,ASSQPGGNSGNTIY
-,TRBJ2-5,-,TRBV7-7,ASSSPGVGETQY
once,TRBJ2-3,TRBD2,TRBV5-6,ASSLSGGWDTQY
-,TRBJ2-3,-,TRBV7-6,ASSLVAPDTQY
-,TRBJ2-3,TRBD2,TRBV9,ASSARTSGGLTDTQY
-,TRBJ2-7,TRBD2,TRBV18,ASSPPPLAGENEQY
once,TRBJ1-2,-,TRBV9,ASSATGSKANYGYT
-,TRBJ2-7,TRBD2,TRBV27,ASSRLAGGSSYEQY
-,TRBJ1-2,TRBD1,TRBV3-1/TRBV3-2,ASSQGDRIAYGYT
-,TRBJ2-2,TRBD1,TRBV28,ASSRGQGGELF
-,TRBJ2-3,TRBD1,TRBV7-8,ASSTGGGTDTQY
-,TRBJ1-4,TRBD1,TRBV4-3,ASSQGDRAATNEKLF
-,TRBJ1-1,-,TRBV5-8,ASSFWAGRGNTEAF